The 27 T cell receptor beta chains in this list originate from one sample, sequenced in a study of blood T cell repertoires in COVID-19. The method was immunoSEQ multiplex PCR; TCRdb's version includes in-frame clones alone and lacks a portion of them. The repertoire includes 150,000 to 200,000 clones, roughly 87% of them detected once, and roughly 1.4% sits in the top ten. The specimen sequenced was peripheral blood. The receptors were sampled from a woman aged 45-60 years with acute or convalescent COVID-19.

This clone has more than one count but fewer than ten. The chain's CDR3 is CASSIDGQYRVYGYTF. The CDR3 coding sequence is TGTGCCAGTAGTATAGACGGACAATATAGGGTCTATGGCTACACCTTC. This chain connects TRBV19 to TRBJ1-2; maybe TRBD1 (5 bases). The length of the CDR3 is 16 residues. CDR1 LNHDA and CDR2 SQIVND come from the germline V gene (reference sequence). V lost 0 bases and J 4 bases, leaving 15 bases between the germline ends. Full variable domain (outside the CDR3, taken from reference TRBV19 and TRBJ1-2): DGGITQSPKYLFRKEGQNVTLSCEQNLNHDAMYWYRQDPGQGLRLIYYSQIVNDFQKGDIAEGYSVSREKKESFPLTVTSAQKNPTAFYLCASSIDGQYRVYGYTFGSGTRLTVV.

The chain combines TRBV5-6 with TRBJ1-4; weak D call: TRBD1 (5 bases). The V and J ends lost 5 bases and 7 bases respectively, with 12 bases between them. Per the germline V gene, CDR1 is SGHDT and CDR2 is YYEEEE. The CDR3 is made up of 13 amino acids. As DNA, the CDR3 is TGTGCCAGCAGAAGGGGCAGACTTGAAAAACTGTTTTTT. Encoded protein: CASRRGRLEKLFF.

This clone is a singleton in its sample. The chain recombines TRBV6-6 with TRBJ1-6; a weak D match, TRBD1 (5 bases). Germline CDR1 reads MNHNY; CDR2 reads SVGAGI (reference sequence). The CDR3 totals 13 residues. V lost 7 bases, J lost 5 bases, and 9 bases lay in between. The CDR3 DNA reads TGTGCCAGCAAAGACAGTAATAATTCACCCCTCCACTTT. It translates to CASKDSNNSPLHF.

This clone came up once. V and J are TRBV7-2 and TRBJ2-5; TRBD2 matches 9 bases. Germline CDR1 SGHTA, CDR2 FQGNSA. The J segment lost 9 bases and the V segment lost 5 bases, leaving 10 bases of the junction unmatched. The CDR3 is made up of 14 amino acids. The CDR3 DNA follows: TGTGCCAGCAGCCTTTCTAGCGGGGCTGGGGCCCAGTACTTC. Protein product: CASSLSSGAGAQYF.

V usage is TRBV24-1 and J usage is TRBJ2-5; D may be TRBD2 (6 bases). CDR3 length equals 15 residues. V was shortened by 5 bases and J by 1 base, with 13 bases between the two germline ends. Looked up from germline, CDR1 is KGHDR and CDR2 is SFDVKD. CDR3 sequence (DNA): TGTGCCACCAGTGGCCGAGGAGGGTCCCAAGAGACCCAGTACTTC. Protein product: CATSGRGGSQETQYF.

V and J are TRBV5-6 and TRBJ2-3; D uncertain. The germline V gene encodes CDR1 SGHDT and CDR2 YYEEEE. V was pared by 1 base and J by 2 bases, with 5 bases between. CDR3 size: 13 residues. The CDR3 DNA follows: TGTGCCAGCAGCTTGTGGCCCACAGATACGCAGTATTTT. Its protein is CASSLWPTDTQYF.

This clone was seen a single time. The rearrangement links TRBV6-2 or TRBV6-3 to TRBJ2-1, with 7 bases that match TRBD2. This CDR3 spans 12 amino acids. CDR1 is MNHEY, CDR2 SVGEGT, per germline. The J segment lost 10 bases and the V segment lost 4 bases, leaving 4 bases of the junction unmatched. CDR3 sequence reads: CASSSGTTEQFF. The DNA of the CDR3 is TGTGCCAGCAGTTCTGGGACTACGGAGCAGTTCTTC.

The chain combines TRBV18 with TRBJ1-5; weak D call: TRBD1 (5 bases). Germline CDR1 KGHSH, CDR2 LQKENI. The CDR3 has 16 residues. Trimming took off 3 bases at V and 4 bases at J, with 16 bases between the two ends. CDR3 sequence (DNA): TGTGCCAGCTCACCCCCAGGGTCAGGGTATAATCAGCCCCAGCATTTT. It codes for CASSPPGSGYNQPQHF.

V gene TRBV7-2 combines with J gene TRBJ2-1; the D gene is possibly TRBD2 (7 bases). Trimming shortened V by 5 bases and J by 8 bases, and 19 bases separated the two germline ends. The CDR3 spans 15 residues. Germline CDR1 SGHTA, CDR2 FQGNSA. In nucleotides, the CDR3 is TGTGCCAGCAGCCCCCGGCGGGGGCCCCAGGATGAGCAGTTCTTC. As protein: CASSPRRGPQDEQFF.

This clone has just one count. The chain is built from TRBV3-1 (or the pseudogene TRBV3-2) and TRBJ2-1; TRBD1 matches at 8 bases. Per germline, CDR1 LGHDT and CDR2 YNNKEL (reference sequence). V gave up 0 bases and J gave up 9 bases; unmatched junction bases: 7. This CDR3 is 15 amino acids long. This CDR3 is CASSQEAGGGGEQFF. CDR3 nucleotides: TGTGCCAGCAGCCAAGAGGCAGGGGGCGGTGGTGAGCAGTTCTTC.

The chain has TRBV27 and TRBJ2-3, with 7 positions matching TRBD1. After removal of 4 bases from V and 6 bases from J, the junction contained 10 bases not matched to a gene. The CDR3 totals 15 residues. The germline V gene encodes CDR1 MNHEY and CDR2 SMNVEV (reference sequence). CDR3 sequence: CASSSRPQGRDTQYF. CDR3 coding DNA: TGTGCCAGCAGTTCAAGACCACAGGGGCGGGATACGCAGTATTTT.

The chain has TRBV6-4 and TRBJ2-3; 11 bases map to TRBD2. V lost 6 bases and J lost 7; bases outside the gene matches: 6. Germline V gene sequence: CDR1 MRHNA, CDR2 SNTAGT. The CDR3 totals 14 residues. CDR3 nucleotides: TGTGCCAGCAGGGAGACTAGCGGGACCAATACGCAGTATTTT. As protein: CASRETSGTNTQYF.

The chain employs TRBV5-4 and TRBJ1-2; D gene ambiguous. The CDR3 has 14 residues. The V end was cut by 3 bases, the J end by 4 bases, with 13 bases between. Germline CDR1 reads SGHNT; CDR2 reads YYREEE (reference sequence). CDR3 in DNA: TGTGCCAGCAGCTCAGACCCTGAGGGCTATGGCTACACCTTC. Translation: CASSSDPEGYGYTF. Full variable domain (rest looked up from reference TRBV5-4 and TRBJ1-2): ETGVTQSPTHLIKTRGQQVTLRCSSQSGHNTVSWYQQALGQGPQFIFQYYREEENGRGNFPPRFSGLQFPNYSSELNVNALELDDSALYLCASSSDPEGYGYTFGSGTRLTVV.

Only one count was recorded for this clone. The V gene is TRBV27, the J gene TRBJ1-4; tentatively, D is TRBD1 (5 bases). From germline, CDR1 is MNHEY and CDR2 SMNVEV (reference sequence). The CDR3 spans 13 residues. V lost 2 bases and J lost 8, with 9 bases in between. CDR3 region: CASSLQGGEKLFF. As DNA, the CDR3 is TGTGCCAGCAGTTTACAGGGAGGCGAAAAACTGTTTTTT.

The chain links TRBV10-3 to TRBJ1-5; a possible D gene is TRBD1 (6 bases). V was trimmed by 4 bases and J by 7 bases, leaving 11 bases between them. The germline CDR1 and CDR2 sequences are ENHRY and SYGVKD. The length of the CDR3 is 13 residues. CDR3 amino acids: CAISGEGVQPQHF. The CDR3 DNA is TGTGCCATCAGTGGGGAGGGGGTGCAGCCCCAGCATTTT.

The genes are TRBV4-1 and TRBJ1-5; a weak D match, TRBD1 (6 bases). Per germline, CDR1 MGHRA and CDR2 YSYEKL. The CDR3 runs 15 residues. V gave up 4 bases and J gave up 0 bases, with 10 bases separating them. In DNA form, the CDR3 reads TGCGCCAGCAGCCGCCGACAGGATAGCAATCAGCCCCAGCATTTT. It yields the protein CASSRRQDSNQPQHF.

V gene TRBV6-2 or TRBV6-3 combines with J gene TRBJ1-2, with 7 bases that match TRBD1. V shed 6 bases, J shed 5 bases, and the junction held 6 bases outside the gene matches. Germline V CDR1 and CDR2: MNHEY, SVGEGT. The CDR3 has 13 residues. This CDR3 is CASSFGQEYGYTF. The CDR3 nucleotides are TGTGCCAGCAGCTTCGGACAGGAGTATGGCTACACCTTC.

The chain couples TRBV10-2 to TRBJ2-2; 9 bases line up with TRBD2. Trimming at V came to 6 bases and at J to 1 base, leaving 12 bases not matched to a gene. The CDR3 is 18 residues long. In germline, CDR1 is WSHSY, CDR2 SAAADI. The CDR3 loop reads CASSITGTSHGNTGELFF. The DNA of the CDR3 is TGCGCCAGCAGCATTACCGGGACTAGCCATGGGAACACCGGGGAGCTGTTTTTT.

V and J are TRBV12-3 or TRBV12-4 and TRBJ2-1, with no clear D. The V end was cut by 5 bases, the J end by 1 base, with 6 bases between. This CDR3 spans 13 amino acids. CDR3 DNA: TGTGCCAGCAGTCGGGTTTCCTACAATGAGCAGTTCTTC. Translating gives CASSRVSYNEQFF.

This rearrangement joins TRBV7-7 to TRBJ1-6, with D tentatively TRBD1 (6 bases). Germline loops: CDR1 SSHAT, CDR2 FNYEAQ (reference sequence). The length of the CDR3 is 15 residues. Trimming left V 1 base short and J 8 bases short, with 12 bases between. DNA for the CDR3: TGTGCCAGCAGCTTAGAGGCGGGGGGCGATTCACCCCTCCACTTT. Translated: CASSLEAGGDSPLHF.

The chain carries TRBV28 and TRBJ1-2; a possible D gene is TRBD1 (5 bases). Deletions cut 6 bases from V and 2 bases from J, with 13 bases between. Germline V gives CDR1 MDHEN, CDR2 SYDVKM. The CDR3 is made up of 14 amino acids. DNA for the CDR3: TGTGCCAGCAGAGCAGGGTCGATGAACTATGGCTACACCTTC. This sequence encodes CASRAGSMNYGYTF.

This clone showed up just once. The DNA of the CDR3 is TGTGCCAGCAGCTTAATGAGGGGGCGAACTGAAGCTTTCTTT. Protein sequence: CASSLMRGRTEAFF. The chain recombines TRBV7-2 with TRBJ1-1; 7 bases fit TRBD1. CDR3 length: 14 residues. The trim removed 2 bases at V and 5 bases at J, leaving 5 bases unmatched. CDR1 SGHTA and CDR2 FQGNSA come from the germline V gene.

The CDR3 region is CASSIDLLAGYNEQFF. For the CDR3, the DNA is TGTGCCAGTAGTATCGACTTACTAGCGGGCTACAATGAGCAGTTCTTC. The chain employs TRBV19 and TRBJ2-1; TRBD2 agrees at 9 bases. Germline values: CDR1 LNHDA, CDR2 SQIVND (reference sequence). This CDR3 comprises 16 residues. The V and J ends lost 3 bases and 3 bases, in that order; junction bases with no gene match: 6. The whole variable domain, filled in from reference TRBV19 and TRBJ2-1, reads DGGITQSPKYLFRKEGQNVTLSCEQNLNHDAMYWYRQDPGQGLRLIYYSQIVNDFQKGDIAEGYSVSREKKESFPLTVTSAQKNPTAFYLCASSIDLLAGYNEQFFGPGTRLTVL.

The chain carries TRBV5-6 and TRBJ1-5; unclear D gene. The CDR3 consists of 14 residues. Germline-derived CDR1 and CDR2 are SGHDT and YYEEEE. Trimming cost V 0 bases and J 1 base, with 5 bases left between them. The CDR3 DNA is TGTGCCAGCAGCTTGGAGAGGAGCAATCAGCCCCAGCATTTT. It encodes CASSLERSNQPQHF.

J is TRBJ1-2 and V is TRBV5-8; 8 bases agree with TRBD1. This CDR3 has 18 amino acids. V lost 1 base and J lost 0; bases outside the gene matches: 11. Germline V gene data show CDR1 as SGHTS and CDR2 as YDEGEE. DNA for the CDR3: TGTGCCAGCAGCTTGTTCTCCGGGACAGGAGTTCCTAACTATGGCTACACCTTC. Its translation: CASSLFSGTGVPNYGYTF.

This clone was observed a handful of times. The gene calls are TRBV19 and TRBJ2-7; the D gene is possibly TRBD2 (5 bases). Germline V gene sequence: CDR1 LNHDA, CDR2 SQIVND (reference sequence). This CDR3 region has 13 residues. Trimming pared 3 bases from V and 5 bases from J, leaving 11 bases between. The DNA of the CDR3 is TGTGCCAGTAGTATGGGCAGAGCGGACGAGCAGTACTTC. This translates into CASSMGRADEQYF.

This CDR3 is CASSPGGPDTQYF. The CDR3 DNA follows: TGCGCCAGCAGCCCGGGGGGGCCGGATACGCAGTATTTT. V usage is TRBV5-1 and J usage is TRBJ2-3; 8 nucleotides line up with TRBD2. V gave up 4 bases and J gave up 6 bases; unmatched junction bases: 4. The CDR3 is 13 amino acids. Germline values: CDR1 SGHRS, CDR2 YFSETQ.